Below, 23 T cell receptor beta chains from the same sample are listed, as sequenced in a study of vaccination effects on CD4 cells after COVID-19. Their antigens are not known. Clones were sequenced by immunoSEQ multiplex PCR, and TCRdb holds only the in-frame ones, with some missing. The table includes around 53,000 clones, around 76% detected once. In the ViraFEST assay, antigen-specific CD4+ clonotypes were identified by expansion after peptide-pool stimulation. At the end of 9 to 11 days of culture, CD4+ T cells were isolated. Their SARS-CoV-2 infection, verified by PCR, occurred between March and December 2020. The source was CD4+ T cells from PBMCs cultured with HIV peptides, collected before COVID-19 vaccination. Noted subset: HIV-1 Nef peptide pool negative control/reference culture. The receptor set was obtained from a human donor who had a prior SARS-CoV-2 infection.

The J gene is TRBJ2-2, the V gene TRBV5-1, with D uncertain. Germline-derived CDR1 and CDR2 are SGHRS and YFSETQ. The ends were cut back, 5 bases at V and 4 bases at J, with 12 bases in the middle. The CDR3 contains 14 residues. CDR3 DNA sequence: TGCGCCAGCAGTTGGACGGGCGGCACCGGGGAGCTGTTTTTT. As protein: CASSWTGGTGELFF.

CDR3 sequence reads: CASKTSGADTQYF. The CDR3 DNA sequence: TGTGCCAGCAAGACTAGCGGGGCAGATACGCAGTATTTT. The rearrangement links TRBV2 to TRBJ2-3, with 11 nucleotides matching TRBD2. V gave up 7 bases and J gave up 4 bases; unmatched junction bases: 1. Germline V gene lookup returns CDR1 SNHLY and CDR2 FYNNEI. The CDR3 is made up of 13 amino acids.

V usage is TRBV7-3 and J usage is TRBJ2-1, with 13 positions matching TRBD2. Trimming removed 4 bases from V and 4 bases from J; junction bases left unmatched: 7. This CDR3 region has 17 residues. Germline V CDR1 and CDR2: SGHTA, FQGTGA. The DNA for the CDR3 is TGTGCCAGCAGCTCTATGCGGACTAGCGGGGGTTACAATGAGCAGTTCTTC. Amino acids: CASSSMRTSGGYNEQFF.

This chain uses TRBV10-3 with TRBJ2-1; 10 bases match TRBD2. Germline trimming cut 4 bases from V and 5 bases from J; bases unmatched to any gene: 11. Germline V CDR1 and CDR2: ENHRY, SYGVKD. This CDR3 contains 17 residues. CDR3 sequence: CAISARLAGVPNNEQFF. The CDR3 nucleotides are TGTGCCATCAGTGCCCGGCTAGCGGGAGTTCCTAACAATGAGCAGTTCTTC.

The J gene is TRBJ2-1, the V gene TRBV18, with unresolved D. Looked up from germline, CDR1 is KGHSH and CDR2 is LQKENI. Trimming stripped 3 bases from V and 0 bases from J, with 12 bases between. This CDR3 comprises 16 residues. CDR3 sequence reads: CASSPPSLSSYNEQFF. The CDR3, as DNA: TGTGCCAGCTCACCTCCGAGTCTGAGCTCCTACAATGAGCAGTTCTTC.

The rearrangement uses TRBV7-2 and TRBJ2-7, with D uncertain. CDR1 is SGHTA and CDR2 is FQGNSA in the germline V gene. This CDR3 is built from 14 residues. The V and J ends lost 1 base and 7 bases respectively, with 14 bases between them. The CDR3: CASSLEFGYGEQYF. Written as DNA, the CDR3 is TGTGCCAGCAGCTTAGAGTTCGGTTATGGGGAGCAGTACTTC.

CDR3 sequence: CASSVGIQGSYEQYF. CDR3 bases: TGTGCCAGCAGCGTAGGCATACAGGGGAGCTACGAGCAGTACTTC. The chain links TRBV9 to TRBJ2-7; TRBD1 aligns across 7 bases. This CDR3 has 15 residues. The V segment lost 0 bases and the J segment 3 bases; nucleotides outside the gene matches: 6. Germline V gene data show CDR1 as SGDLS and CDR2 as YYNGEE.

J is TRBJ2-5 and V is TRBV6-1; D possibly corresponds to TRBD1 (5 bases). V was clipped by 2 bases and J by 4 bases, with 14 bases between them. The length of the CDR3 is 15 residues. Germline V CDR1 and CDR2: MNHNS, SASEGT. The CDR3 coding sequence is TGTGCCAGCAGTGAATACCCGGCAGGGATAGAGACCCAGTACTTC. Protein product: CASSEYPAGIETQYF.

The rearrangement joins TRBV2 to TRBJ1-1; 10 bases agree with TRBD1. Per germline, CDR1 SNHLY and CDR2 FYNNEI. The V segment lost 6 bases and the J segment 7 bases; nucleotides outside the gene matches: 8. This CDR3 spans 14 amino acids. The CDR3 nucleotides read TGTGCCAGCAGCCGACAGGGGACAGGGGATGAAGCTTTCTTT. It yields the protein CASSRQGTGDEAFF.

The V and J genes are TRBV19 and TRBJ2-2; TRBD1 agrees at 7 bases. The CDR3 is 17 amino acids. Germline V gene data show CDR1 as LNHDA and CDR2 as SQIVND (reference sequence). J gave up 1 base and V 3 bases, and 8 bases lay outside the gene matches. As DNA, the CDR3 is TGTGCCAGTAGTATCGGGACAGCAAAAAAGAACACCGGGGAGCTGTTTTTT. It yields the protein CASSIGTAKKNTGELFF. Combining the CDR3 with reference TRBV19 and TRBJ2-2 gives the whole variable domain DGGITQSPKYLFRKEGQNVTLSCEQNLNHDAMYWYRQDPGQGLRLIYYSQIVNDFQKGDIAEGYSVSREKKESFPLTVTSAQKNPTAFYLCASSIGTAKKNTGELFFGEGSRLTVL.

The chain is built from TRBV19 and TRBJ1-1; TRBD1 might be the D (5 bases). CDR1 LNHDA and CDR2 SQIVND come from the germline V gene (reference sequence). The CDR3 has 14 amino acids. V was trimmed by 4 bases and J by 4 bases, leaving 13 bases between them. The CDR3 region has the DNA TGTGCCAGTAGTACCCAACAGGCGCCCACTGAAGCTTTCTTT. This codes for CASSTQQAPTEAFF.

The chain employs TRBV18 and TRBJ2-5; the D gene is possibly TRBD2 (6 bases). V gave up 9 bases and J gave up 2 bases, with 22 bases separating them. The CDR3 is 16 amino acids. Germline assignment: CDR1 KGHSH and CDR2 LQKENI. The CDR3 DNA is TGTGCCAGTAAAACGCAACGGGGGAGTCTTCAAGAGACCCAGTACTTC. Its protein is CASKTQRGSLQETQYF.

This chain connects TRBV9 to TRBJ2-5; the match to TRBD1 covers 7 bases. The CDR3 is made up of 14 amino acids. Looked up from germline, CDR1 is SGDLS and CDR2 is YYNGEE. V shed 3 bases and J 2 bases; nucleotides not matched to a gene: 4. Written as DNA, the CDR3 is TGTGCCAGCAGCGACCGACAGGGACAAGAGACCCAGTACTTC. Translating gives CASSDRQGQETQYF.

This clone was recorded a few times. This chain uses TRBV5-1 with TRBJ1-3; D gene unclear. The CDR3 extends over 12 amino acids. CDR1 and CDR2 from the germline V gene are SGHRS and YFSETQ. V dropped 0 bases and J dropped 4 bases, with 2 bases sitting between them. The CDR3 DNA is TGCGCCAGCAGCTTGGGGGGAAACACCATATATTTT. This sequence encodes CASSLGGNTIYF.

This clone appeared a few times. The V gene is TRBV21-1, the J gene TRBJ2-1; the table assigns TRBD2, which was not confirmed against the DNA. TRBV21-1 is a listed pseudogene. This CDR3 is 18 amino acids long. CDR3: CASSKGGASGGPGAEQFF. The DNA for the CDR3 is TGTGCCAGCAGCAAAGGAGGTGCTAGCGGGGGGCCGGGCGCTGAGCAGTTCTTC.

The gene calls are TRBV3-1 (or the pseudogene TRBV3-2) and TRBJ2-7, with D possibly matching TRBD2 (5 bases). CDR1 and CDR2 (germline): LGHDT, YNNKEL (reference sequence). V lost 3 bases to trimming and J lost 3 bases, with 18 bases between them. The length of the CDR3 is 16 residues. CDR3 amino acids: CASSQLGSGFHYEQYF. Written as DNA, the CDR3 is TGTGCCAGCAGCCAGCTCGGATCGGGGTTTCACTACGAGCAGTACTTC.

This clone was recorded once. The J gene is TRBJ1-1, the V gene TRBV19; D perhaps matches TRBD1 (5 bases). V lost 2 bases and J lost 1, with 11 bases in between. The CDR3 contains 15 residues. CDR1 and CDR2 (germline): LNHDA, SQIVND (reference sequence). CDR3 loop: CASSILGLTNTEAFF. The CDR3 DNA reads as TGTGCCAGTAGTATATTGGGGCTAACGAACACTGAAGCTTTCTTT.

Only a few counts were recorded for this clone. The rearrangement links TRBV27 to TRBJ2-2; 8 bases line up with TRBD2. Per germline, CDR1 MNHEY and CDR2 SMNVEV (reference sequence). With V trimmed by 5 bases and J by 4 bases, 6 bases remained unmatched. This CDR3 is built from 15 residues. The CDR3 nucleotides are TGTGCCAGCAGTCGGGGACTAGGAGGCACCGGGGAGCTGTTTTTT. As protein: CASSRGLGGTGELFF.

The V gene is TRBV9, the J gene TRBJ1-2; D uncertain. V lost 4 bases, J lost 6 bases, and 19 bases lay in between. This CDR3 contains 15 residues. Germline CDR1 and CDR2: SGDLS and YYNGEE. The DNA for the CDR3 is TGTGCCAGCAGCCCTCGGACTGTCAGCCCGGATGGCTACACCTTC. As protein: CASSPRTVSPDGYTF.

The chain recombines TRBV6-5 with TRBJ2-7, with D perhaps TRBD2 (5 bases). Germline-derived CDR1 and CDR2 are MNHEY and SVGAGI. The CDR3 is made up of 12 amino acids. The ends were cut back, 6 bases at V and 1 base at J, with 7 bases in the middle. CDR3 loop: CASRAVSYEQYF. The CDR3 bases are TGTGCCAGCAGAGCGGTTTCCTACGAGCAGTACTTC.

The chain joins TRBV6-6 to TRBJ1-5, with 7 nucleotides matching TRBD1. The CDR3 has 16 residues. The V gene end was trimmed by 5 bases and the J gene end by 0 bases; junction bases not matched to a gene: 7. Germline V gene data show CDR1 as MNHNY and CDR2 as SVGAGI (reference sequence). The DNA of the CDR3 is TGTGCCAGCAGTAACCGACAGGGTTATAGCAATCAGCCCCAGCATTTT. Translated, it gives CASSNRQGYSNQPQHF.

The rearrangement links TRBV15 to TRBJ1-3; D possibly corresponds to TRBD1 (6 bases). CDR1 and CDR2 from the germline V gene are LNHNV and YYDKDF (reference sequence). The germline V and J ends were trimmed by 7 bases and 2 bases, with 18 bases remaining between them. The CDR3 has 16 amino acids. The CDR3 sequence: CATIQMGGATGNTIYF. CDR3 coding DNA: TGTGCCACCATCCAAATGGGGGGGGCGACTGGAAACACCATATATTTT.

The chain uses TRBV6-5 and TRBJ2-7, with D possibly TRBD1 on 5 matching bases. Germline V gene lookup returns CDR1 MNHEY and CDR2 SVGAGI. The CDR3 loop spans 13 amino acids. Trimming removed 6 bases from V and 0 bases from J, with 9 bases in between. The CDR3 DNA reads TGTGCCAGCAGGATGACAGCCTCCTACGAGCAGTACTTC. It is translated as CASRMTASYEQYF.